These T cell receptor beta chains were read from a single sample in a study of T cells after yellow fever vaccination. TCRdb re-analysed the 5' RACE reads in MiXCR, keeping a single row per CDR3 protein. The sample contains under 90,000 distinct CDR3 sequences, about 6% of which appear only once. Specimen: CD8+ T cells sorted from PBMCs, collected around 45 days after the first yellow fever vaccination. Receptors were obtained from a man aged 18 to 35 who received the YFV17D yellow fever vaccine. The conserved cysteine and the conserved F or W are not part of the CDR3 here. Size values are once, few and many counts, or a class for expanded clones, and some rows have none.

abundance | j_gene | v_gene | CDR3aa
many | TRBJ2-7 | TRBV6-6 | ASSRYEGYEQY
many | TRBJ2-5 | TRBV6-1 | ASSTLAGRYQETQY
many | TRBJ2-7 | TRBV12-3/TRBV12-4 | ASSFPVDGGYEQY
- | TRBJ1-2 | TRBV12-3/TRBV12-4 | ASSLGGAHRYGYT
few | TRBJ1-5 | TRBV20-1 | SARDSSGNQPQH
many | TRBJ1-1 | TRBV4-1 | ASSSMLGTEAF
many | TRBJ1-1 | TRBV6-1 | ASRPTVMNTEAF
- | TRBJ2-5 | TRBV20-1 | SAPDEAGPEETQY
many | TRBJ2-7 | TRBV5-5 | ASSPSSGGVYEQY
many | TRBJ1-5 | TRBV20-1 | SARWQGDQPQH
many | TRBJ2-1 | TRBV12-3/TRBV12-4 | ASSWSGAEYNEQF
many | TRBJ2-3 | TRBV2 | ASSEGGGFTDTQY
many | TRBJ2-7 | TRBV6-2/TRBV6-3 | ASSEGYNYEQY
many | TRBJ2-7 | TRBV5-1 | ASSPEGWGIRNEQY
- | TRBJ1-1 | TRBV9 | ASSEGGREAF
few | TRBJ2-3 | TRBV11-1 | ASSLVGRGAIRDTQY
many | TRBJ2-7 | TRBV3-1 | ASSQDLGVWYEQY
few | TRBJ1-2 | TRBV12-3/TRBV12-4 | ASSPWTGSSNYGYT
- | TRBJ1-1 | TRBV12-3/TRBV12-4 | ASSPWGYGTEAF
few | TRBJ1-5 | TRBV24-1 | ATSDAAASHSNQPQH
few | TRBJ1-2 | TRBV29-1 | SANGGETNYGYT
many | TRBJ1-4 | TRBV6-2/TRBV6-3 | ASNLQGATNEKLF
- | TRBJ2-1 | TRBV12-3/TRBV12-4 | ASSQDRLRQF
many | TRBJ2-1 | TRBV5-6 | ASSLSGLNEQF
many | TRBJ2-3 | TRBV5-5 | ASSSKPYTDTQY
- | TRBJ2-5 | TRBV7-3 | ASSLTGRGTQY
- | TRBJ2-3 | TRBV2 | ASSTQVSDTQY
- | TRBJ2-3 | TRBV13 | VSSPTLAGDSTDTQY
many | TRBJ2-2 | TRBV5-6 | ASSFTAGELF
many | TRBJ2-1 | TRBV29-1 | SVVEYPYNEQF
many | TRBJ2-1 | TRBV6-5 | ASSYSMGRGYNEQF
many | TRBJ1-1 | TRBV2 | ASSGRDHVKNTEAF
- | TRBJ1-2 | TRBV5-6 | ASSHNYRDPNYGYT
many | TRBJ1-5 | TRBV12-5 | ASAQYSNQPQH
- | TRBJ2-7 | TRBV12-3/TRBV12-4 | ASSFGAYYEQY
- | TRBJ2-3 | TRBV12-3/TRBV12-4 | ASSFRVADMQY
few | TRBJ2-4 | TRBV7-2 | ASSLTRQGRNIQY
- | TRBJ2-2 | TRBV6-5 | ASSYALRGLNTGELF
many | TRBJ2-1 | TRBV29-1 | SVESGMDNEQF
- | TRBJ2-6 | TRBV5-4 | ASSPSTGMGANVLT
- | TRBJ2-1 | TRBV12-3/TRBV12-4 | ASSLSRTNEQF
- | TRBJ2-7 | TRBV15 | ATSRAEDSDEQY
many | TRBJ2-2 | TRBV6-5 | ASSYSKNLGGELF
many | TRBJ1-1 | TRBV7-9 | ASSSPLTGRDTEAF
many | TRBJ1-2 | TRBV27 | ATSVGVNYGYT
- | TRBJ2-1 | TRBV5-1 | ASGDRTGYNEQF